This T cell receptor beta chain is from a study of blood T cells in healthy people across ages. Findings and caveats of the study: Investigators treated diversity estimates from one million T cells as underestimates.

This clonotype has a handful of counts. Its antigen is not known. PCR was performed a second time for about 7 to 11 cycles using a sample-barcoded 5' primer and a J-beta primer mix. TCRdb ran MiXCR on the 5' RACE reads and lists one entry per CDR3 protein. The table has roughly 700,000 distinct CDR3 sequences, just under 25% seen once. This CDR3 spans 15 amino acids. CDR1 and CDR2 from the germline V gene are SGHTA and FQGTGA. This sample was also put to use in a study of T cells of mothers and their children.

The source is a boy under 18 in good health. The chain is built from TRBV7-3 and TRBJ2-5, with 9 bases lining up with TRBD2. The DNA end favors TRBJ2-1, so the J call may be wrong. The source material was blood. CDR3 sequence: CASSLVAGGPDEQFF. In DNA form, the CDR3 reads TGTGCCAGCAGCTTAGTTGCGGGAGGGCCCGATGAGCAGTTCTTC.